This T cell receptor (beta chain) stems from a study of blood T cells in healthy people across ages. The study's findings and limits: Measured against age, TCR beta diversity per million T cells decreased in a roughly linear manner.

A sample-barcoded 5' primer and a J-beta primer mix were used in a second PCR of about 7 to 11 cycles. MiXCR, run by TCRdb on the 5' RACE reads, gives a single entry per CDR3 protein. The table includes 950,000 to 1,200,000 distinct CDR3 sequences, about two fifths detected once. Healthy Russian Caucasian donors spanned ages about 6 to 95 years. Isolating PBMCs gave at least 6 million of these cells per sample. The CDR3 loop spans 14 amino acids. V was trimmed by 3 bases and J by 1 base, leaving 9 bases between them. Germline V gives CDR1 KGHSH, CDR2 LQKENI. A few counts support this clonotype. The antigen remains unidentified.

Sequenced: blood. The chain couples TRBV18 to TRBJ1-1, with unresolved D. The sequence derives from a man aged 18 to 29 in good health. The CDR3 loop is CASSPSTGNTEAFF. The CDR3 coding sequence is TGTGCCAGCTCACCTTCGACGGGGAACACTGAAGCTTTCTTT.